Listed below are T cell receptor beta chains from one sample, sequenced in a study of OX40 agonist ivuxolimab in advanced cancers. Assay: immunoSEQ multiplex PCR; the TCRdb copy retains only in-frame clones and omits some. The sample holds about 68,000 clones, around 84% seen once. Here the sequenced sample was CD4+ or CD8+ T cells sorted from blood, taken in a trial of the OX40 agonist ivuxolimab. Receptors were obtained from an adult with an advanced solid tumor such as melanoma, head and neck, liver or kidney cancer. Both conserved end residues are part of each CDR3. The order of the fields is V gene, clone size, D gene, J gene, CDR3 DNA, CDR3 protein. A D gene is named only where the DNA matches it firmly. Clone size is not always given. Where it is, it says once, few, many or a class for expanded clones.

TRBV28	.	.	TRBJ1-1	TGTGCCAGCAGCCTCCCCTTGTCCAAAGCTTTCTTT	CASSLPLSKAFF
TRBV5-1	.	.	TRBJ1-4	TGCGCCAGCAGCTTGGAGCGGAATGAAAAACTGTTTTTT	CASSLERNEKLFF
TRBV28	.	.	TRBJ2-7	TGTGCCAGCAGGCCTCCGACAGGAAACTCCTACGAGCAGTACTTC	CASRPPTGNSYEQYF
TRBV14	.	TRBD2	TRBJ2-1	TGTGCCAGCAGCCAAGTTAGCGGGTCACGTTACAATGAGCAGTTCTTC	CASSQVSGSRYNEQFF
TRBV14	once	.	TRBJ2-7	TGTGCCAGCAGCGATAGCGGAGGGAGCTCCTACGAGCAGTACTTC	CASSDSGGSSYEQYF
TRBV6-1	.	.	TRBJ2-3	TGTGCCGGCTCCCTCCTGCGGACAGATACGCAGTATTTT	CAGSLLRTDTQYF
TRBV5-4	.	.	TRBJ2-2	TGTGCCAGCAGCTTTACCAGGAACACCGGGGAGCTGTTTTTT	CASSFTRNTGELFF
TRBV4-3	.	.	TRBJ2-1	TGCGCCAGTGGATCACGGTCGTCCAATGAGCAGTTCTTC	CASGSRSSNEQFF
TRBV27	.	TRBD1	TRBJ2-1	TGTGCCAGCAGATCCGGCAGGGACAGGGGGCCGAAGGGCCGAATGCCAGAGCAGTTCTTC	CASRSGRDRGPKGRMPEQFF
TRBV10-3	few	TRBD1	TRBJ2-7	TGTGCCATCAGTCCAGGACAGGGTCTCTACGAGCAGTACTTC	CAISPGQGLYEQYF
TRBV11-2	.	TRBD2	TRBJ2-2	TGTGCCAGCACCTTACTAGCGGGAACAGTCGGAACCGGGGAGCTGTTTTTT	CASTLLAGTVGTGELFF
TRBV28	.	TRBD1	TRBJ1-5	TGTGCCAGCACAGGGGGCCGTAATCAGCCCCAGCATTTT	CASTGGRNQPQHF
TRBV14	once	.	TRBJ2-2	TGTGCCAGCAGCCAAGTAGGAGGGTGGAGCGGGGAGCTGTTTTTT	CASSQVGGWSGELFF
TRBV19	.	.	TRBJ1-3	TGTGCCAGTAGTATAGGCGACTGGAGCTCTGGAAACACCATATATTTT	CASSIGDWSSGNTIYF
TRBV5-8	.	.	TRBJ1-2	TGTGCCAGCAGCTCACAACAGGGTGCTAACTATGGCTACACCTTC	CASSSQQGANYGYTF
TRBV21-1	.	.	TRBJ1-5	TGTGCCAGCAGCAAAGGTTTGGGGAAAGACAGAAGTAATCAGCCCCAGCATTTT	CASSKGLGKDRSNQPQHF
TRBV28	.	.	TRBJ1-3	TGTGCCAGCAGTTTACTCGGGGCTGAATCTGGAAACACCATATATTTT	CASSLLGAESGNTIYF
TRBV28	.	.	TRBJ2-7	TGTGCCAGCAGTCTACGACAGAACTACGAGCAGTACTTC	CASSLRQNYEQYF
TRBV27	once	TRBD1	TRBJ1-6	TGTGCCAGCAGTCGGACAGGGGCACCACCCCTCCACTTT	CASSRTGAPPLHF